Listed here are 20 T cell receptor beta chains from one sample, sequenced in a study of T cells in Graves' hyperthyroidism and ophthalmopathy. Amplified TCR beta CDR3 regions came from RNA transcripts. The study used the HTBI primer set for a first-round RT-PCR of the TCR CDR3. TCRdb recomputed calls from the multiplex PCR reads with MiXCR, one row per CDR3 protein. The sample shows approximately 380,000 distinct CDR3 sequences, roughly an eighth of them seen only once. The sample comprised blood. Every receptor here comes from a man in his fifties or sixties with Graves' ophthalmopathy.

The CDR3 bases are TGTGCCAGCAGCACCGGGGTTCTAGCCAAAAACATTCAGTACTTC. This gives the protein CASSTGVLAKNIQYF. The genes are TRBV7-2 and TRBJ2-4; TRBD2 is a possible D gene (5 bases). Trimming took off 5 bases at V and 0 bases at J, with 11 bases between the two ends. CDR1 and CDR2 (germline): SGHTA, FQGNSA. The CDR3 spans 15 residues.

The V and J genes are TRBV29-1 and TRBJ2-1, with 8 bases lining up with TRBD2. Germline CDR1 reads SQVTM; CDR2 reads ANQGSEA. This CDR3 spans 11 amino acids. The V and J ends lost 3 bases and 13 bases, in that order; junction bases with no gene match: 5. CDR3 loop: CSVEGGLVQFF. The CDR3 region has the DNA TGCAGCGTTGAGGGGGGACTAGTTCAGTTCTTC.

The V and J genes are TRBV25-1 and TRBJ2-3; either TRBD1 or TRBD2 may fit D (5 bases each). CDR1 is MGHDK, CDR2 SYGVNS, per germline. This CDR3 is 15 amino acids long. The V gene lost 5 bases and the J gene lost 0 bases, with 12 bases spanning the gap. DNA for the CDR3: TGTGCCAGCAGTCATTTCCGGGACAGCACAGATACGCAGTATTTT. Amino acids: CASSHFRDSTDTQYF.

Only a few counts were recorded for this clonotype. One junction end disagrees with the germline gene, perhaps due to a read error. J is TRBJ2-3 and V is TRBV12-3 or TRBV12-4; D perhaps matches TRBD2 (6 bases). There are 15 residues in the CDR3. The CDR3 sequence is CASSLADTPTDTQYF. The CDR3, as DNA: TGTGCCAGCAGCTTAGCGGATACCCCCACAGATACGCAGTATTTT.

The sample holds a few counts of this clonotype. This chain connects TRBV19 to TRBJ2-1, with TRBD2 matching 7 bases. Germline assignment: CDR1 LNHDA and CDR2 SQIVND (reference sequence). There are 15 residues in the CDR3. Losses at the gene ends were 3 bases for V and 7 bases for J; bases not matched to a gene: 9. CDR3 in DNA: TGTGCCAGTAGTATGATGGCGGGAGAGGGTAATGAGCAGTTCTTC. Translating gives CASSMMAGEGNEQFF.

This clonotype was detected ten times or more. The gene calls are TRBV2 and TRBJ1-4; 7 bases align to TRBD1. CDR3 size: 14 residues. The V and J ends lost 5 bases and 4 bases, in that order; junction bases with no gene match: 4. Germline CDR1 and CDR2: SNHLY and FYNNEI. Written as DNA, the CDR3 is TGTGCCAGCAGTTTCCGGGACAGTAATGAAAAACTGTTTTTT. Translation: CASSFRDSNEKLFF.

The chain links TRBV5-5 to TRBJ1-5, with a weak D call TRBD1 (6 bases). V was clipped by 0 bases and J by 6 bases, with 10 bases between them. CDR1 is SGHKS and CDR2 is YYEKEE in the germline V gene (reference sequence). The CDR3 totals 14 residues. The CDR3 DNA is TGTGCCAGCAGCTTGGTGGGGGCTTCTCAGCCCCAGCATTTT. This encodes CASSLVGASQPQHF.

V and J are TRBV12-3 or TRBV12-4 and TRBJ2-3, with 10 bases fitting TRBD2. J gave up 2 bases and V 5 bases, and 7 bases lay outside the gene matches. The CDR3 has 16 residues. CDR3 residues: CASSQRSGRDTDTQYF. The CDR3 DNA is TGTGCCAGCAGTCAACGAAGCGGGAGGGACACAGATACGCAGTATTTT.

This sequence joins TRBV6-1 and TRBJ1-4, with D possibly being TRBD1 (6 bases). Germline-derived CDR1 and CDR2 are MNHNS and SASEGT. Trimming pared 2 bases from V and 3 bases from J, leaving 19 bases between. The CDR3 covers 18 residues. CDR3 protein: CASSEFGLGGQANEKLFF. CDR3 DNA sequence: TGTGCCAGCAGTGAATTTGGCCTGGGGGGGCAAGCTAATGAAAAACTGTTTTTT.

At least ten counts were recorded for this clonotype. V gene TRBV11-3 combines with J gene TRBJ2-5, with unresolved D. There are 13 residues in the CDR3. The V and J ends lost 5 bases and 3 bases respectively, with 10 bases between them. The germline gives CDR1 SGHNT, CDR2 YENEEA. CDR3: CASSPRSEETQYF. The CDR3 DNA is TGTGCCAGCAGCCCTCGGTCGGAAGAGACCCAGTACTTC.

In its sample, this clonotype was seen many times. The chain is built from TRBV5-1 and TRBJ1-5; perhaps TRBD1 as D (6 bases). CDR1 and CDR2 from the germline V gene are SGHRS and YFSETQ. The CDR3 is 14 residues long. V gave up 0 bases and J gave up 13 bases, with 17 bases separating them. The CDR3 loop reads CASSLDTGTTHQHF. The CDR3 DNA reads TGCGCCAGCAGCTTGGACACCGGGACAACCCATCAGCATTTT.

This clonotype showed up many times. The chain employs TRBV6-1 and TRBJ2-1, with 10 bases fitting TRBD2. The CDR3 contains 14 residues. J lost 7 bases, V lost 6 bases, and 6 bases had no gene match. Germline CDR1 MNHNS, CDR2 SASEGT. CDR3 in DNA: TGTGCCAGCAGGCTAGCGGGAGCTTTTAATGAGCAGTTCTTC. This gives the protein CASRLAGAFNEQFF.

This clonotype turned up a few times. CDR3 sequence reads: CASGQGIQETQYF. CDR3 coding DNA: TGCGCCAGCGGGCAGGGGATACAAGAGACCCAGTACTTC. This sequence joins TRBV5-1 and TRBJ2-5; weak D call: TRBD1 (6 bases). With 7 bases removed from V and 2 bases from J, the gap between germline ends came to 12 bases. The CDR3 runs to 13 residues. Germline CDR1 is SGHRS and CDR2 is YFSETQ.

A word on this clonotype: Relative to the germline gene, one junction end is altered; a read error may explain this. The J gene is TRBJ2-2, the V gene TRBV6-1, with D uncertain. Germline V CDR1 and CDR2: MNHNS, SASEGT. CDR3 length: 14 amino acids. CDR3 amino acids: CASSERGNAGELFF. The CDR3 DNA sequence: TGTGCCAGCAGTGAACGTGGGAACGCCGGGGAGCTGTTTTTT.

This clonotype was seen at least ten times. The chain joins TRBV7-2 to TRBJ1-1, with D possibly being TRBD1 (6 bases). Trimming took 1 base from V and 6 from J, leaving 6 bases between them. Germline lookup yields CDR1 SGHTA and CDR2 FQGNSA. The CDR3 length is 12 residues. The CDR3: CASSLEGAEAFF. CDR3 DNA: TGTGCCAGCAGCTTAGAGGGGGCTGAAGCTTTCTTT.

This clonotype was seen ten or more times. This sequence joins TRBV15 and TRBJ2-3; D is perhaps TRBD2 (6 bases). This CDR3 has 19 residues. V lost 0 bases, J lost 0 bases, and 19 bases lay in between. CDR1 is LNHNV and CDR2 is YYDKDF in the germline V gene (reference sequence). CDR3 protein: CATSRDMWPGDTSTDTQYF. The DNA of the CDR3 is TGTGCCACCAGCAGAGATATGTGGCCGGGGGATACTAGCACAGATACGCAGTATTTT.

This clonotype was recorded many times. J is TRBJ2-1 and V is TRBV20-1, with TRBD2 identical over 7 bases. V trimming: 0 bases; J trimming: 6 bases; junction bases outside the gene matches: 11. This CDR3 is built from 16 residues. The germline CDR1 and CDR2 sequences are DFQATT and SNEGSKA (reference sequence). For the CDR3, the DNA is TGCAGTGCTAGAGATCTCGGCGGGAGTGGGGCCAATGAGCAGTTCTTC. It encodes CSARDLGGSGANEQFF.

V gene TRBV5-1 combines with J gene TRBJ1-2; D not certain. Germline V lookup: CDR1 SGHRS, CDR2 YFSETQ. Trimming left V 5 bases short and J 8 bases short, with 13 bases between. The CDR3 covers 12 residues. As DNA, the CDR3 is TGCGCCAGCAGAAACGGTCCGTTGGGCTACACCTTC. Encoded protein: CASRNGPLGYTF.

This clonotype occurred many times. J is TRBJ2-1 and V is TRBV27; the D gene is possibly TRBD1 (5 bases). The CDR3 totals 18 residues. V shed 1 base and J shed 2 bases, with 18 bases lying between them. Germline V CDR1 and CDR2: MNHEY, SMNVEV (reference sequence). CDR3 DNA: TGTGCCAGCAGTTTATTACGTTCTTCGGCCAGGGCCTACAATGAGCAGTTCTTC. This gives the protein CASSLLRSSARAYNEQFF.

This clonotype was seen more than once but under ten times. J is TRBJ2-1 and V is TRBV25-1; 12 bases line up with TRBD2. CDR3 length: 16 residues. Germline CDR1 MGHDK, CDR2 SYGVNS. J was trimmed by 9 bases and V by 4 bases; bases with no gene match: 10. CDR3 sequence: CASSVATSGSYVEQFF. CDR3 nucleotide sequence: TGTGCCAGCAGTGTCGCGACTAGCGGGAGTTATGTTGAGCAGTTCTTC.